This TCR beta chain is from a study of T cell responses to AZD1222 COVID-19 vaccine. This clone has only one observation. What it binds is unknown. Study findings and constraints: Just 5 or 6 AZD1222 recipients tested seropositive at baseline. Clonal diversity was possibly underestimated, and the donors were mostly white British, with more females.

Profiling relied on immunoSEQ multiplex PCR, and the TCRdb table lists in-frame clones only, not all of them. Of fewer than 100,000 clones detected, roughly 84% appear once; the ten largest clones hold about 13%. J gave up 0 bases and V 5 bases, and 1 base lay outside the gene matches. The CDR3 covers 15 residues. The V gene's germline CDR1 is MNHEY and CDR2 SVGAGI. The sequenced sample was peripheral blood, obtained on day 0 of AZD1222 vaccination. The genes are TRBV6-5 and TRBJ2-6; 7 positions match TRBD1. The TCR was taken from an adult in good health. Here the CDR3 DNA reads TGTGCCAGCAGTAACAGGGGCTCTGGGGCCAACGTCCTGACTTTC. Protein product: CASSNRGSGANVLTF.